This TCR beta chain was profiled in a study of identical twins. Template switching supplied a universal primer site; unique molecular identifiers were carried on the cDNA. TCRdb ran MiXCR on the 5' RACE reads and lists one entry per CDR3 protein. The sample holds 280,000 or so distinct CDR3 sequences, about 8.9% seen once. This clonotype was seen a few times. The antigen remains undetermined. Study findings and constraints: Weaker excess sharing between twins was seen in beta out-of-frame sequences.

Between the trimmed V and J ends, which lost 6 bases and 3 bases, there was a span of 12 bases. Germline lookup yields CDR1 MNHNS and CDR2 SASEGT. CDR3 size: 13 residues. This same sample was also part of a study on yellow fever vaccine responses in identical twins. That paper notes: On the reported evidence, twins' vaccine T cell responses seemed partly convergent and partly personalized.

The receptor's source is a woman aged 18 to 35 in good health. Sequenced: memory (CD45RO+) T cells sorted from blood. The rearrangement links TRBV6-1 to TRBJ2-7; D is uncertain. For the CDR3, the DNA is TGTGCCAGCAGGGCGTTACAGAACTACGAGCAGTACGTC. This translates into CASRALQNYEQYV.